This TCR beta chain is from a study of a mutant IDH1 vaccine in newly diagnosed glioma. Overall study: Most had both radiotherapy and temozolomide beforehand; others had only one. Whole-study findings and limits: Vaccination elicited immune responses in around 92% of patients. With respect to changes in top peripheral T cell clonotypes, pseudoprogression seemed unrelated.

A note on this clone: What it binds is not known.

TCRdb keeps only in-frame clones here, not all; method: immunoSEQ multiplex PCR. Here the sample spans around 82,000 clones, approximately 80% being singletons. The J segment lost 5 bases and the V segment lost 3 bases, leaving 8 bases of the junction unmatched. Germline values: CDR1 LNHDA, CDR2 SQIVND (reference sequence). The length of the CDR3 is 15 residues. Time point indicated: baseline, week 1 (first vaccination visit). Described treatment: pre-vaccination baseline after standard-of-care therapy. The source material was PBMCs, sampled from a glioma patient treated with radiotherapy, temozolomide or both. The rearrangement links TRBV19 to TRBJ1-2; 8 positions agree with TRBD1. This clonotype was obtained from a man between 35 and 55 years old with glioma. Some clones in this sample may be carry-over from other donors' samples. The CDR3 DNA follows: TGTGCCAGTAGTATGCAGGGGGCGCGGGGGTATGGCTACACCTTC. Protein: CASSMQGARGYGYTF.